The T cell receptor beta chain described here comes from a study of shared clonotypes between healthy human individuals. Study outcomes and limitations: Represented diversity (both genetic and exposure-history) was limited by the small number of donors. Relative to clonotypes present in all four donors, those not shared had lower generation probabilities.

The material for each subset, its genomic DNA, was split evenly across several immunoSEQ plates. Sorted-subset replicate PCRs used about 0.2 ug of genomic DNA. This amount corresponded to some 32,000 T cell genomes. Only in-frame clones appear in the TCRdb table, and some are missing; sequencing was by immunoSEQ multiplex PCR. The table records around 1.9 million clones, 90% to 95% of them present only once. Trimming left V 3 bases short and J 10 bases short, with 13 bases between. CDR3 length: 12 residues. The V gene's germline CDR1 is SGDLS and CDR2 YYNGEE. CD45RO-negative cells were positively selected for CCR7, leaving out terminally differentiated effector memory CD45RA+ cells. In its sample, this clone was seen a few times. Its antigen is unknown.

The chain links TRBV9 to TRBJ1-1; a possible D gene is TRBD1 (6 bases). This clonotype was obtained from a man aged 18 to 30 in good health. Some clones in this sample may be carry-over from other donors' samples. Sequencing was done on a sample of naive CD8+ T cells from PBMCs. In DNA form, the CDR3 reads TGTGCCAGCAGCGCCTGGGACAAAGCAGCTTTCTTT. Protein sequence: CASSAWDKAAFF.